This TCR beta chain emerged from a study of blood T cell repertoires in COVID-19. Study-level information: Spain, Italy and the United States supplied samples that represented acute and convalescent COVID-19. Sources were T cells, B-cell-depleted T cells, or PBMCs; the material itself was cDNA or gDNA.

With respect to this clone: The same CDR3 arises from other DNA sequences in this sample as well.

Original data processing: Amplification with reference gene primers provided the estimates of nucleated cell counts. TCRdb's table, derived via immunoSEQ multiplex PCR, lists solely in-frame clones and lacks some. V, J and clone size were drawn from that table, and D and trimming were deduced from the DNA. The sample yields tens of thousands of clones, over 70% seen once. The sample comprised peripheral blood. This clonotype originated in a woman of 80 years or more with active or convalescent COVID-19.

CDR3 protein: CASSELDTGELFF. CDR3 sequence (DNA): TGTGCCAGCAGTGAATTAGACACCGGGGAGCTGTTTTTT. The chain has TRBV25-1 and TRBJ2-2; no firm D call. The CDR3 extends over 13 amino acids. The ends were cut back, 1 base at V and 3 bases at J, with 3 bases in the middle. Germline V CDR1 and CDR2: MGHDK, SYGVNS.